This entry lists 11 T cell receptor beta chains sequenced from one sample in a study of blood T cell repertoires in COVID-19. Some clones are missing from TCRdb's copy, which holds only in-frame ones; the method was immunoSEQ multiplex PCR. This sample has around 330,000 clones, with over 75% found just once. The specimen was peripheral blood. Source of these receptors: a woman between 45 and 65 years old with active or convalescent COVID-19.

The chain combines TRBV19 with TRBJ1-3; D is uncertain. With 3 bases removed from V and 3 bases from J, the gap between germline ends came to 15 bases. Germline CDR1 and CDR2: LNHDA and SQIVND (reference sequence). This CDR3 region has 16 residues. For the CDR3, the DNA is TGTGCCAGTAGTATGGGCACGGGAATCGGTGGAAACACCATATATTTT. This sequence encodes CASSMGTGIGGNTIYF.

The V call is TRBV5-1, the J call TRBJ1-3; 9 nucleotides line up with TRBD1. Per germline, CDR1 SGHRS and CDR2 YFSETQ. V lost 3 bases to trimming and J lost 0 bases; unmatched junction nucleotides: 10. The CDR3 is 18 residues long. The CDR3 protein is CASSSQVTGGSSGNTIYF. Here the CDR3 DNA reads TGCGCCAGCAGCTCACAAGTGACAGGGGGATCCTCTGGAAACACCATATATTTT.

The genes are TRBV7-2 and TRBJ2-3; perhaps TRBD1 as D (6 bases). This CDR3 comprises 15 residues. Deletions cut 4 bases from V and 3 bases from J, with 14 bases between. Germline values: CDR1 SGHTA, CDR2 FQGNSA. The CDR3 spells CASSSRTVSTDTQYF. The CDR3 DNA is TGTGCCAGCAGCTCTAGGACAGTTAGTACAGATACGCAGTATTTT.

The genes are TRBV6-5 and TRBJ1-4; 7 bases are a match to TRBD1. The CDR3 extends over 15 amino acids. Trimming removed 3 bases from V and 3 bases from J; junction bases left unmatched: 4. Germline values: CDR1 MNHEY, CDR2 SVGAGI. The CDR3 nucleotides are TGTGCCAGCAGTTATTTGGGACAGCCTAATGAAAAACTGTTTTTT. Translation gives CASSYLGQPNEKLFF.

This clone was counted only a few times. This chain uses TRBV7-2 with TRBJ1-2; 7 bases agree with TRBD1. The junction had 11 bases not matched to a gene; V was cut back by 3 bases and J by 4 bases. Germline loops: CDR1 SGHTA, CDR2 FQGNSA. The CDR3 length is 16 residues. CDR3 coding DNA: TGTGCCAGCAGCTTCGCCCAGGGGGTTATTGCCTATGGCTACACCTTC. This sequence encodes CASSFAQGVIAYGYTF.

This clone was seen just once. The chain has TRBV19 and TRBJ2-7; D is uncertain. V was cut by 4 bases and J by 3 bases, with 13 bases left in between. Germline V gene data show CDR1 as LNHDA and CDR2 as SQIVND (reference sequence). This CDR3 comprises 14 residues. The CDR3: CASSTPNSGYEQYF. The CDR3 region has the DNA TGTGCCAGTAGTACCCCCAACTCCGGCTACGAGCAGTACTTC.

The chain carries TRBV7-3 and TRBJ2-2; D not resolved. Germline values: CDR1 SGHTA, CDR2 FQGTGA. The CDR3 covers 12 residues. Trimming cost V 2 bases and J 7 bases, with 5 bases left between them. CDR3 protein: CASSLPIGELFF. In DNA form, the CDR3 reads TGTGCCAGCAGCTTACCTATCGGGGAGCTGTTTTTT.

The CDR3: CASSRSGGTDTQYF. The CDR3 DNA follows: TGTGCCAGCAGCCGGTCAGGCGGCACAGATACGCAGTATTTT. The chain carries TRBV7-9 and TRBJ2-3; no firm D call. Germline V gene sequence: CDR1 SEHNR, CDR2 FQNEAQ (reference sequence). The length of the CDR3 is 14 residues. V was cut by 5 bases and J by 1 base, with 10 bases left in between.

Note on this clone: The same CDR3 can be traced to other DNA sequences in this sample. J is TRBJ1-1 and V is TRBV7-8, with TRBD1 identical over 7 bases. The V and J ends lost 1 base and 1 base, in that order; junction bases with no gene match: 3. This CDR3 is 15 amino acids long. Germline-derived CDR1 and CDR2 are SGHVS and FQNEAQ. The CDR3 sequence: CASSLGTGWNTEAFF. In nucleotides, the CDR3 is TGTGCCAGCAGCTTAGGGACAGGATGGAACACTGAAGCTTTCTTT.

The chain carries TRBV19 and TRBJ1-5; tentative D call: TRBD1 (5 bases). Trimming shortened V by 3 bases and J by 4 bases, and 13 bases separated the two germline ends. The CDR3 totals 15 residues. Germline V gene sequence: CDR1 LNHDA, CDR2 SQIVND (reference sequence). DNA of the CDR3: TGTGCCAGTAGTATCGCAGGGATGGGAAATCAGCCCCAGCATTTT. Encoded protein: CASSIAGMGNQPQHF. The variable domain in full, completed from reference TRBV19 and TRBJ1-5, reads DGGITQSPKYLFRKEGQNVTLSCEQNLNHDAMYWYRQDPGQGLRLIYYSQIVNDFQKGDIAEGYSVSREKKESFPLTVTSAQKNPTAFYLCASSIAGMGNQPQHFGDGTRLSIL.

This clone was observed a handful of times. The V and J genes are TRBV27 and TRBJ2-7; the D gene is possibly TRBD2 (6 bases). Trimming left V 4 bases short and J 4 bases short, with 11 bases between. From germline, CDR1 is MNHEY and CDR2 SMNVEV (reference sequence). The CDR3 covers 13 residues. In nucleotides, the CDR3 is TGTGCCAGCAGTTGGGGGGTGCAGTACGAGCAGTACTTC. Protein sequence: CASSWGVQYEQYF.